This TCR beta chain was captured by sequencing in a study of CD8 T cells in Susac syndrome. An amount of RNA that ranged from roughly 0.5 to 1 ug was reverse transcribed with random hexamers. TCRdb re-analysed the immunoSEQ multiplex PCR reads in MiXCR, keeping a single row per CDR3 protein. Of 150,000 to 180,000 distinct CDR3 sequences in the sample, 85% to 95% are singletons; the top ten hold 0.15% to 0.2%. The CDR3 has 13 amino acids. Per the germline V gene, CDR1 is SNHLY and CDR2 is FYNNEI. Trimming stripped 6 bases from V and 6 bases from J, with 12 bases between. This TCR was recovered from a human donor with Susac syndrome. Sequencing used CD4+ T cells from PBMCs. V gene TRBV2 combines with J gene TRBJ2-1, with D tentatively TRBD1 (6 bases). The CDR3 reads CASRVGTSNEQFF. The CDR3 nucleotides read TGTGCCAGCAGAGTGGGGACAAGCAATGAGCAGTTCTTC.